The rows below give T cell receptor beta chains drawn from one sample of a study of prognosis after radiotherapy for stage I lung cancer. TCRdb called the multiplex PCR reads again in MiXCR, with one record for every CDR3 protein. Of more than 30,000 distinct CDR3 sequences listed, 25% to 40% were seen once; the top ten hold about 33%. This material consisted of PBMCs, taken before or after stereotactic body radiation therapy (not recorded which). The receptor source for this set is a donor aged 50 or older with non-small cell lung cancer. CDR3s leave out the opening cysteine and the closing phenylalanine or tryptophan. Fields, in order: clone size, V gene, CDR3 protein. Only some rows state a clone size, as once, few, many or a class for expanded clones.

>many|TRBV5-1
ASSFSLPTDTQY
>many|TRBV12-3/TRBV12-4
ASSRGTLSMAF
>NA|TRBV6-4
ASSEEFWEKLF
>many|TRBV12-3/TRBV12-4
ASSVLRGKTEAF
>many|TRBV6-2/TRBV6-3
ASSYAAGSGETQY
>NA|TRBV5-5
ASILGTGAF
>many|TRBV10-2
ASKREGHDEQY
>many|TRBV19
ASSLPYGELF
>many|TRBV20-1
SARGTSGYNEQF
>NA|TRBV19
ASSIGRVSSDTQY
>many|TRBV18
ASSPLPEPYTYGYT
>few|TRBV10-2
ASRGRYSNQPQH
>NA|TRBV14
ASSQVAADTQY
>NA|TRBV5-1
ASSLGASGARSYNEQF
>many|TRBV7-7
ASSLGVGETQY
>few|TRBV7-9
ASSLSTTGDTQY
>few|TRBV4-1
ASSPLGRETQY
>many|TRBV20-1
SAPLAGGLWDEQF
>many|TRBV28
ASTFGGVREKLF
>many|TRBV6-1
ASGGHPRDNEKLF
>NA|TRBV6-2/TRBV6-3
ASSYSWAGGTDTQY
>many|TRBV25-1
ASREDTEAF
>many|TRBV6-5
ASSSPGPVGEQY
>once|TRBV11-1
ASSLVAGDHYEQY
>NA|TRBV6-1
ASGDRPLSNYGYT
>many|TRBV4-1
ASSQVGREQF
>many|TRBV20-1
SARQENQPQH
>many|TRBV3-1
ASSLAFSYNEQF
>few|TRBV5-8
ASSLRQGFPSLTEAF
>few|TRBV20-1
SALRLGGSNTGELF
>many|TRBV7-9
ASSRSGGFSTGELF
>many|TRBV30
AWMGGTHEKLF
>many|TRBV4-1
ASSLRDYYNEQF
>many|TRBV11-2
ASSERVGSYNEQF
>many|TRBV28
ATGGGQETQY
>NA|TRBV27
VSSLSWTPNSPLH
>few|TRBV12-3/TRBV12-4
ASSLPGGTSYNEQF
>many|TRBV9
ASSVGRDGFGELF
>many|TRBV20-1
SARKIHSQETQY
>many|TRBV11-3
ASSLAPGQETQY
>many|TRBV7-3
ASSLAQADTQY